The clone carrying this T cell receptor (beta chain) was seen ten or more times. Its antigen is undetermined. The data were obtained in a study of human T cells and chemical hapten exposure. About the study: Yields of TCR per sample differed, chiefly owing to small differences in pooled library volume. General study points: TCRs exceeding a frequency of 1 in 1000 stayed unchanged under DPC sensitization.

TCRdb fed the 5' RACE reads into MiXCR, producing one record per CDR3 protein. Among more than 140,000 distinct CDR3 sequences listed, around 4% were seen once. Total RNA came from unfractionated whole blood. CDR3 length: 15 residues. V was clipped by 6 bases and J by 4 bases; unmatched bases: 8. This receptor was identified in a female donor in good health. V usage is TRBV12-3 or TRBV12-4 and J usage is TRBJ2-2; the match to TRBD1 covers 7 bases. For the CDR3, the DNA is TGTGCCAGCAGCCTAGACAGGGTTGGCACCGGGGAGCTGTTTTTT. Amino acids: CASSLDRVGTGELFF.